Listed below are T cell receptor beta chains from one sample, sequenced in a study of blood T cell repertoires in COVID-19. Clones were read by immunoSEQ multiplex PCR, and TCRdb kept only the in-frame ones, dropping some. This sample has hundreds of thousands of clones; around nine tenths occur once, and the top ten carry approximately 1.5%. The sequencing sample was made of PBMCs or T cells enriched from blood (not recorded which). The origin of the receptors is a woman between 50 and 59 years old who had recovered from COVID-19. Each CDR3 is given with its conserved first and last residue. Each record gives: D gene, V gene, J gene, clone size, CDR3 DNA, CDR3 protein. A D gene is named only where the DNA matches it firmly. Only part of the rows carry a size: once, few, many, or a class if the clone is expanded.

>TRBD2|TRBV20-1|TRBJ2-2|NA
TGCAGTGCTAGTGCCGGGACTAGCGGGACGATCGGGGAGCTGTTTTTT
CSASAGTSGTIGELFF
>TRBD2|TRBV20-1|TRBJ2-5|NA
TGCAGTGCTAGTCGGGGGGGGCAAGAGACCCAGTACTTC
CSASRGGQETQYF
>TRBD1|TRBV5-6|TRBJ1-6|many
TGTGCCAGCAGGGCCGGGACAGGGAATTCACCCCTCCACTTT
CASRAGTGNSPLHF
>NA|TRBV5-1|TRBJ2-2|NA
TGCGCCAGCAGCCCCTTTTCCGGGAACACCGGGGAGCTGTTTTTT
CASSPFSGNTGELFF
>TRBD1|TRBV2|TRBJ1-4|few
TGTGCCAGCAGGGGGACAGGGGGTGAAAAACTGTTTTTT
CASRGTGGEKLFF
>TRBD1|TRBV29-1|TRBJ1-1|once
TGCAGCGCCCAACTGACGAGACAGGGCAGAACAATGGTGAACACTGAAGCTTTCTTT
CSAQLTRQGRTMVNTEAFF
>TRBD2|TRBV30|TRBJ2-1|NA
TGTGCCTGGAGTGAGGTCCTAGCGGGAATAGGGATCTTC
CAWSEVLAGIGIF
>TRBD1|TRBV7-9|TRBJ1-3|NA
TGTGCCAGCAGCCCGCTAAGGGGGCAAGGAAACACCATATATTTT
CASSPLRGQGNTIYF
>TRBD2|TRBV30|TRBJ2-7|NA
TGTGCCGGATTGACTAGCGGGAGTCGCGAGCAGTACTTC
CAGLTSGSREQYF
>NA|TRBV7-2|TRBJ1-1|NA
TGTGCCAGCAGCTCAAACTGGAACACTGAAGCTTTCTTT
CASSSNWNTEAFF
>TRBD2|TRBV19|TRBJ2-7|NA
TGTGCCAGTAGTCCCGCGGGAGATCCACGATACGAGCAGTACTTC
CASSPAGDPRYEQYF
>NA|TRBV6-4|TRBJ2-3|NA
TGTGCCAGCAGTGACTCCGGGCAGGGGTCTGATACGCAGTATTTT
CASSDSGQGSDTQYF
>NA|TRBV28|TRBJ1-1|NA
TGTGCCAGCAGTCTGGGCTACGAAGCTTTCTTT
CASSLGYEAFF
>NA|TRBV11-3|TRBJ1-1|NA
TGTGCCAGCAGCTTCGGACAGAACACTGAAGCTTTCTTT
CASSFGQNTEAFF
>TRBD1|TRBV18|TRBJ1-3|NA
TGTGCCAGCTCACCAGGGACAGGGACCCCGGGAGTTGGAAACACCATATATTTT
CASSPGTGTPGVGNTIYF
>NA|TRBV15|TRBJ2-7|NA
TGTGCCACCAGCAGAGATCCGGGAGTTGCCTACGAGCAGTACTTC
CATSRDPGVAYEQYF
>TRBD2|TRBV5-6|TRBJ2-7|few
TGTGCCAGCACCGTCGGACTAGCGGGAGTCTACGAGCAGTACTTC
CASTVGLAGVYEQYF
>NA|TRBV3-1/TRBV3-2|TRBJ2-7|few
TGTGCCAGCAGCCAAGTTCGAGTTCCCTTAAACTACGAGCAGTACTTC
CASSQVRVPLNYEQYF
>NA|TRBV4-2|TRBJ1-1|NA
TGTGCCAGCAGCCAGGACAGACAGAACACTGAAGCTTTCTTT
CASSQDRQNTEAFF
>TRBD2|TRBV19|TRBJ2-7|NA
TGTGCCAGTAAGGAGACTAGCGGGTCCCACGAGCAGTACTTC
CASKETSGSHEQYF
>NA|TRBV5-8|TRBJ1-5|NA
TGTGCCAGCAGCTTAAAATGGGCTGTGGACAGCCTAAATCAGCCCCAGCATTTT
CASSLKWAVDSLNQPQHF
>TRBD1|TRBV5-1|TRBJ2-2|NA
TGCGCCGGAAGACAGGGATGGAACACCGGGGAGCTGTTTTTT
CAGRQGWNTGELFF
>NA|TRBV15|TRBJ1-3|NA
TGTGCCACCAGCAGAGATTCCAGGGTGGGAAACACCATATATTTT
CATSRDSRVGNTIYF
>TRBD2|TRBV7-9|TRBJ2-2|once
TGTGCCAGCAGGCCCGGGACTAGCTACACCGGGGAGCTGTTTTTT
CASRPGTSYTGELFF
>NA|TRBV5-8|TRBJ2-7|NA
TGTGCCAGCCAACCGGGACACCGATACTCCTACGAGCAGTACTTC
CASQPGHRYSYEQYF